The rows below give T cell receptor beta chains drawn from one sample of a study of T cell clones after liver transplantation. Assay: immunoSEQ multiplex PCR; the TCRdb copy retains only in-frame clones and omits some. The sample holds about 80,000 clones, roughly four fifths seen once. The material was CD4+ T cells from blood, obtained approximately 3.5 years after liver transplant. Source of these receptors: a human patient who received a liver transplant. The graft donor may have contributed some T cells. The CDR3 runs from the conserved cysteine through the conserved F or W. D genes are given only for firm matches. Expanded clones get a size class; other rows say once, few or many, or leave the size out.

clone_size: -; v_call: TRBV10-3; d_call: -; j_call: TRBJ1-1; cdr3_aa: CAISAQGNTEAFF; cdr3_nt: TGTGCCATCAGTGCACAGGGGAACACTGAAGCTTTCTTT
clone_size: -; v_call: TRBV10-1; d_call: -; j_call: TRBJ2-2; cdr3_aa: CASSRGHLTGELFF; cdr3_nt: TGCGCCAGCAGCAGAGGTCACCTCACCGGGGAGCTGTTTTTT
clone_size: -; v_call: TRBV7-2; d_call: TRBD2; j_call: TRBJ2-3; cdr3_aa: CASSLVPSGSTDTQYF; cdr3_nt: TGTGCCAGCAGCTTAGTCCCTAGCGGGAGCACAGATACGCAGTATTTT
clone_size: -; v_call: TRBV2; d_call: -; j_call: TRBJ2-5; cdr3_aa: CASSEAGPKETQYF; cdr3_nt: TGTGCCAGCAGTGAAGCGGGCCCCAAAGAGACCCAGTACTTC
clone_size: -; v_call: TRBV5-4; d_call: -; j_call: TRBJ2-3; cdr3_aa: CASSPPAKRADTQYF; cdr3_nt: TGTGCCAGCAGCCCGCCGGCCAAGCGGGCAGATACGCAGTATTTT
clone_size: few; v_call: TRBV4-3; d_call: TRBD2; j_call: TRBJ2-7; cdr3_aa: CASSQGWRTSRSYEQYF; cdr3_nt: TGCGCCAGCAGCCAAGGGTGGAGGACTAGCCGCTCCTACGAGCAGTACTTC
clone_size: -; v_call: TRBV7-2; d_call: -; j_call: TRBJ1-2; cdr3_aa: CASSSPWPGANGYTF; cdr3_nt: TGTGCCAGCAGCTCGCCCTGGCCAGGGGCTAATGGCTACACCTTC
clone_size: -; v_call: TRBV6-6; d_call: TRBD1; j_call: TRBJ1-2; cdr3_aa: CASSPRTGADGYTF; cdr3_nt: TGTGCCAGCAGTCCACGGACAGGGGCGGATGGCTACACCTTC
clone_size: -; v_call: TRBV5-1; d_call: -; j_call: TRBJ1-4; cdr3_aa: CASSLSGGQQLFF; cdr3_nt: TGCGCCAGCAGCTTGAGTGGTGGGCAGCAACTGTTTTTT
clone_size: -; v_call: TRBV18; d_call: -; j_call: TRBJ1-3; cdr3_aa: CASSQEGNTIYF; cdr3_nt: TGTGCCAGCTCACAAGAGGGGAACACCATATATTTT
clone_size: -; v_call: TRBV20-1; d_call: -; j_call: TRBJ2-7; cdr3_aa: CSLQSSYEQYF; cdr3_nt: TGCAGTTTACAGAGCTCCTACGAGCAGTACTTC
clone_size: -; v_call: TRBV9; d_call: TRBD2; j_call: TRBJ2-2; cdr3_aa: CASSPSTSGRAGELFF; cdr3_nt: TGTGCCAGCAGCCCATCGACTAGCGGGAGGGCCGGGGAGCTGTTTTTT
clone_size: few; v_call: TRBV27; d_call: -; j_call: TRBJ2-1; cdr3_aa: CASRTHNEQFF; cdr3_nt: TGTGCCAGTCGGACCCACAATGAGCAGTTCTTC
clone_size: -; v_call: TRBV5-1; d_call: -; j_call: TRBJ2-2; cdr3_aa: CASSPNVAKANTGELFF; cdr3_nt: TGCGCCAGCAGCCCGAATGTAGCGAAAGCGAACACCGGGGAGCTGTTTTTT
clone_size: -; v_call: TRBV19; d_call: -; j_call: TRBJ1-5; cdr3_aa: CASSIAWGINQPQHF; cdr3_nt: TGTGCCAGTAGTATAGCATGGGGGATTAATCAGCCCCAGCATTTT
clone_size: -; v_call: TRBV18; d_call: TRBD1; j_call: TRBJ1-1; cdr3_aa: CASSPDRVNTEAFF; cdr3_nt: TGTGCCAGCTCGCCTGACAGGGTGAACACTGAAGCTTTCTTT
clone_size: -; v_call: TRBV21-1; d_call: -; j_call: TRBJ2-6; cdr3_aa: CASSKARECDSGANVLTF; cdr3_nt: TGTGCCAGCAGCAAAGCTCGGGAGTGCGACTCTGGGGCCAACGTCCTGACTTTC
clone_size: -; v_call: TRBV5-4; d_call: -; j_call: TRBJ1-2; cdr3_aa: CASSLGGEYGYTF; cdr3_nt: TGTGCCAGCAGCTTAGGCGGGGAGTATGGCTACACCTTC
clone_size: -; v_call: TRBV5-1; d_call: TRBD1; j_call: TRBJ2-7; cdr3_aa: CASSLGRDRGRVQYF; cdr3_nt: TGCGCCAGCAGCTTGGGCCGGGACAGGGGGCGCGTGCAGTACTTC
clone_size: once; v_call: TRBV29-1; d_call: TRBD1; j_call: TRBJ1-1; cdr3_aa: CSVLRDRGDTEAFF; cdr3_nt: TGCAGCGTGCTCCGGGACAGGGGCGACACTGAAGCTTTCTTT
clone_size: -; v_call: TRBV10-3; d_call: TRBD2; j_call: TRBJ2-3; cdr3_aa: CAIRTSLAGRGKDTQYF; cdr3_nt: TGTGCCATCAGAACCTCCCTAGCGGGACGAGGGAAAGATACGCAGTATTTT
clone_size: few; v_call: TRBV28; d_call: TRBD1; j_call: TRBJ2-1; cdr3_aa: CASSPATGGQGNEQFF; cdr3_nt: TGTGCCAGCAGTCCAGCGACAGGGGGGCAGGGGAATGAGCAGTTCTTC
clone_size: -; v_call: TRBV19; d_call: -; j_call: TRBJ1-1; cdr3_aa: CASISGRLSVFTEAFF; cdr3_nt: TGTGCCAGTATCTCCGGTCGTTTATCGGTATTCACTGAAGCTTTCTTT